Listed here are 24 T cell receptor beta chains from one sample, sequenced in a study of blood T cell repertoires in COVID-19. TCRdb's table, derived via immunoSEQ multiplex PCR, lists solely in-frame clones and lacks some. The sample has more than 65,000 clones; roughly 77% are singletons. Sequencing was performed on peripheral blood. The receptors were sampled from a woman aged 65 to 85 with acute or convalescent COVID-19.

This sequence joins TRBV14 and TRBJ2-2, with 8 bases identical to TRBD2. Germline V CDR1 and CDR2: SGHDN, FVKESK. This CDR3 has 15 amino acids. Trimming at V came to 6 bases and at J to 7 bases, leaving 10 bases not matched to a gene. CDR3 DNA: TGTGCCAGCAGGCGAAGCGGGAGTCCCTTCGGGGAGCTGTTTTTT. As protein: CASRRSGSPFGELFF. Full variable domain (rest looked up from reference TRBV14 and TRBJ2-2): EAGVTQFPSHSVIEKGQTVTLRCDPISGHDNLYWYRRVMGKEIKFLLHFVKESKQDESGMPNNRFLAERTGGTYSTLKVQPAELEDSGVYFCASRRSGSPFGELFFGEGSRLTVL.

On this clone itself: This sample includes further DNA sequences coding for the same CDR3. This sequence joins TRBV30 and TRBJ1-1; TRBD1 agrees at 8 bases. V dropped 0 bases and J dropped 5; count of bases not matched to a gene: 2. The germline V gene has CDR1 GTSNPN and CDR2 SVGIG (reference sequence). The CDR3 consists of 13 residues. The CDR3 is CAWSVNRGTEAFF. The CDR3 DNA is TGTGCCTGGAGTGTCAACAGGGGGACTGAAGCTTTCTTT.

The chain carries TRBV3-1 (or the pseudogene TRBV3-2) and TRBJ2-1; D is unclear. This CDR3 comprises 16 residues. Trimming took 2 bases from V and 4 from J, leaving 15 bases between them. The germline CDR1 and CDR2 sequences are LGHDT and YNNKEL (reference sequence). CDR3 sequence (DNA): TGTGCCAGCAGCCAATACGCTAGAGTCGGTTACAATGAGCAGTTCTTC. Translating gives CASSQYARVGYNEQFF.

The rearrangement joins TRBV19 to TRBJ1-2; no clear D. Germline V lookup: CDR1 LNHDA, CDR2 SQIVND (reference sequence). V dropped 6 bases and J dropped 1 base, with 6 bases sitting between them. CDR3 size: 12 residues. CDR3 in DNA: TGTGCCAGTAGCACACGTAACTATGGCTACACCTTC. It encodes CASSTRNYGYTF.

There are a few counts of this clone. The gene calls are TRBV15 and TRBJ2-7, with D possibly matching TRBD1 (6 bases). Trimming shortened V by 0 bases and J by 6 bases, and 21 bases separated the two germline ends. CDR3 size: 17 residues. Germline CDR1 reads LNHNV; CDR2 reads YYDKDF (reference sequence). Written as DNA, the CDR3 is TGTGCCACCAGCAGAGATCTTGGGAGAACAGGGCAAACCGAGCAGTACTTC. Protein sequence: CATSRDLGRTGQTEQYF. Complete variable domain (other parts from reference TRBV15 and TRBJ2-7): DAMVIQNPRYQVTQFGKPVTLSCSQTLNHNVMYWYQQKSSQAPKLLFHYYDKDFNNEADTPDNFQSRRPNTSFCFLDIRSPGLGDTAMYLCATSRDLGRTGQTEQYFGPGTRLTVT.

CDR3 amino acids: CASSRGQGGSPLHF. The CDR3 DNA is TGTGCCAGCAGCCGAGGACAGGGGGGATCACCCCTCCACTTT. V and J are TRBV9 and TRBJ1-6; 10 nucleotides match TRBD1. There are 14 residues in the CDR3. Losses at the gene ends were 4 bases for V and 10 bases for J; bases not matched to a gene: 5. Looked up from germline, CDR1 is SGDLS and CDR2 is YYNGEE.

This rearrangement joins TRBV9 to TRBJ1-5; D ambiguous. Trimming stripped 0 bases from V and 0 bases from J, with 7 bases between. The length of the CDR3 is 15 residues. Germline CDR1 is SGDLS and CDR2 is YYNGEE. The chain's CDR3 is CASSVAADSNQPQHF. For the CDR3, the DNA is TGTGCCAGCAGCGTAGCCGCAGATAGCAATCAGCCCCAGCATTTT.

As concerns this clone: The junction departs from the called germline gene at one end, perhaps through a read error. CDR3 region: CASSLGLSSSHEQYF. CDR3 in DNA: TGCGCCAGCAGCTTGGGACTCTCCTCCTCCCACGAGCAGTACTTC. The genes are TRBV5-1 and TRBJ2-7; D remains ambiguous. This CDR3 contains 15 residues. Germline-derived CDR1 and CDR2 are SGHRS and YFSETQ. The variable domain in full, with the rest retrieved from reference TRBV5-1 and TRBJ2-7, is KAGVTQTPRYLIKTRGQQVTLSCSPISGHRSVSWYQQTPGQGLQFLFEYFSETQRNKGNFPGRFSGRQFSNSRSEMNVSTLELGDSALYLCASSLGLSSSHEQYFGPGTRLTVT.

This clone turned up a few times. Here the CDR3 reads CASSPGLVAGELFF. DNA for the CDR3: TGTGCCAGCAGCCCGGGTCTCGTGGCCGGGGAGCTGTTTTTT. The J gene is TRBJ2-2, the V gene TRBV5-6; D not resolved. This CDR3 spans 14 amino acids. Germline-derived CDR1 and CDR2 are SGHDT and YYEEEE. Deletions cut 4 bases from V and 6 bases from J, with 13 bases between.

The rearrangement links TRBV7-2 to TRBJ2-1, with TRBD1 matching 7 bases. This CDR3 comprises 15 residues. V gave up 7 bases and J gave up 3 bases; unmatched junction bases: 9. The V gene's germline CDR1 is SGHTA and CDR2 FQGNSA. CDR3 sequence (DNA): TGTGCCAGCACCCCTCGAGGGGGCCGCTACAATGAGCAGTTCTTC. Protein: CASTPRGGRYNEQFF.

The chain uses TRBV9 and TRBJ2-7; a possible D gene is TRBD1 (6 bases). CDR3 length: 14 amino acids. V was shortened by 0 bases and J by 2 bases, with 9 bases between the two germline ends. Germline V gene lookup returns CDR1 SGDLS and CDR2 YYNGEE. CDR3 sequence reads: CASSVGDTTYEQYF. As DNA, the CDR3 is TGTGCCAGCAGCGTAGGGGACACCACCTACGAGCAGTACTTC.

The V call is TRBV2, the J call TRBJ2-1, with D possibly TRBD1 on 5 matching bases. V lost 3 bases, J lost 4 bases, and 13 bases lay in between. The CDR3 totals 15 residues. Germline CDR1 is SNHLY and CDR2 is FYNNEI. The CDR3 DNA reads as TGTGCCAGCAGTGAGGGGCCGCCACCTTACAATGAGCAGTTCTTC. Protein: CASSEGPPPYNEQFF.

The rearrangement joins TRBV30 to TRBJ1-5; no reliable D call. This CDR3 has 13 residues. V shed 4 bases and J shed 0 bases, with 7 bases lying between them. Per the germline V gene, CDR1 is GTSNPN and CDR2 is SVGIG (reference sequence). For the CDR3, the DNA is TGTGCCTGGACCCGGGATAGCAATCAGCCCCAGCATTTT. It codes for CAWTRDSNQPQHF.

The rearrangement links TRBV5-4 to TRBJ1-5; tentative D call: TRBD1 (6 bases). The ends were cut back, 5 bases at V and 0 bases at J, with 18 bases in the middle. The CDR3 length is 17 residues. Germline V gene sequence: CDR1 SGHNT, CDR2 YYREEE (reference sequence). CDR3 coding DNA: TGTGCCAGCAGTTTTAGGACAGCCGCCTATAGCAATCAGCCCCAGCATTTT. Its protein product is CASSFRTAAYSNQPQHF.

The chain combines TRBV7-3 with TRBJ1-4; D might be TRBD1 (6 bases). The germline CDR1 and CDR2 sequences are SGHTA and FQGTGA. The CDR3 is 19 residues long. The V end lost 3 bases, the J end lost 0 bases, and 20 bases lay between the germline ends. The CDR3: CASSFTRDTNPATNEKLFF. CDR3 bases: TGTGCCAGCAGCTTCACCCGGGACACTAACCCAGCAACTAATGAAAAACTGTTTTTT. Supplemented by reference TRBV7-3 and TRBJ1-4, the full variable domain reads GAGVSQTPSNKVTEKGKYVELRCDPISGHTALYWYRQSLGQGPEFLIYFQGTGAADDSGLPNDRFFAVRPEGSVSTLKIQRTERGDSAVYLCASSFTRDTNPATNEKLFFGSGTQLSVL.

V is TRBV30 and J is TRBJ2-1; 12 nucleotides line up with TRBD2. Trimming cost V 2 bases and J 7 bases; bases outside gene matches: 3. This CDR3 region has 14 residues. The germline gives CDR1 GTSNPN, CDR2 SVGIG (reference sequence). The CDR3 DNA reads as TGTGCCTGGAGTCGGACTAGCGGGGTAAATGAGCAGTTCTTC. It yields the protein CAWSRTSGVNEQFF.

The chain couples TRBV7-8 to TRBJ2-5; TRBD2 matches 14 bases. This CDR3 comprises 15 residues. J was trimmed by 5 bases and V by 3 bases; bases with no gene match: 2. Per germline, CDR1 SGHVS and CDR2 FQNEAQ. CDR3 residues: CASSLGTSGGETQYF. CDR3 bases: TGTGCCAGCAGCTTGGGGACTAGCGGGGGTGAGACCCAGTACTTC.

The CDR3, as DNA: TGTGCCTGGAGCCCCGGGGAGACCCTAAACCAGCCCCAGCATTTT. It translates to CAWSPGETLNQPQHF. This chain links TRBV30 with TRBJ1-5; D remains ambiguous. Germline V lookup: CDR1 GTSNPN, CDR2 SVGIG (reference sequence). V lost 3 bases and J lost 7, with 19 bases in between. This CDR3 spans 15 amino acids.

The chain carries TRBV28 and TRBJ1-2, with TRBD1 matching 8 bases. With 0 bases clipped from V and 7 bases from J, the junction kept 7 bases outside the gene matches. The CDR3 sequence is 15 residues long. The germline gives CDR1 MDHEN, CDR2 SYDVKM. In DNA form, the CDR3 reads TGTGCCAGCAGTTTATGGCCAGGGGGCGCAGGTGGCTACACCTTC. Translation: CASSLWPGGAGGYTF.

V gene TRBV5-1 combines with J gene TRBJ2-6, with D possibly TRBD2 on 5 matching bases. Trimming removed 4 bases from V and 2 bases from J, with 16 bases in between. Germline CDR1 and CDR2: SGHRS and YFSETQ. The CDR3 is made up of 17 amino acids. CDR3 bases: TGCGCCAGCAGCCCTAACGAGGGCGGAGCTGGGGCCAACGTCCTGACTTTC. This encodes CASSPNEGGAGANVLTF.

The V and J genes are TRBV6-2 or TRBV6-3 and TRBJ2-5, with TRBD1 as a possible D gene (6 bases). CDR3 length: 12 amino acids. V shed 6 bases and J shed 7 bases, with 12 bases lying between them. Germline V lookup: CDR1 MNHEY, CDR2 SVGEGT. CDR3 sequence reads: CASSTSQGTQYF. CDR3 DNA sequence: TGTGCCAGCAGCACCTCACAGGGGACCCAGTACTTC.

The chain has TRBV7-8 and TRBJ1-5; tentatively, D is TRBD1 (5 bases). Looked up from germline, CDR1 is SGHVS and CDR2 is FQNEAQ. V shed 1 base and J shed 4 bases, with 8 bases lying between them. CDR3 length equals 14 residues. The CDR3 spells CASSLGGGNQPQHF. The DNA for the CDR3 is TGTGCCAGCAGCTTAGGTGGGGGGAATCAGCCCCAGCATTTT.

CDR3 nucleotide sequence: TGTGCCAGCAGCCTGGGACAGGGGGCGCCCGGCTACACCTTC. As protein: CASSLGQGAPGYTF. This chain links TRBV7-9 with TRBJ1-2, with 12 bases lining up with TRBD1. Germline V gene sequence: CDR1 SEHNR, CDR2 FQNEAQ (reference sequence). V gave up 5 bases and J gave up 8 bases; unmatched junction bases: 6. The CDR3 runs 14 residues.

V and J are TRBV5-1 and TRBJ2-1; D is ambiguous. CDR3 length equals 14 residues. The V and J ends lost 1 base and 0 bases respectively, with 5 bases between them. Germline V lookup: CDR1 SGHRS, CDR2 YFSETQ. The CDR3 protein is CASSLSSSYNEQFF. The CDR3 DNA reads TGCGCCAGCAGCTTGTCCAGCTCCTACAATGAGCAGTTCTTC.